This TCR beta chain was identified in a study of blood T cell repertoires in COVID-19. Self-reported history from a screening survey and questionnaire set each donor's cohort. A few counts support this clone. Generated by immunoSEQ multiplex PCR, the TCRdb table keeps only in-frame clones and is missing some. The data show 310,000 or so clones, more than 80% seen once. The sample was PBMCs or T cells enriched from blood (not recorded which). This sequence originates from a woman in her 30s who had recovered from COVID-19.

The CDR3 sequence: CASSLAGEDRYEQYF. In DNA form, the CDR3 reads TGTGCCAGCAGTTTAGCGGGGGAGGATCGGTACGAGCAGTACTTC. The chain carries TRBV28 and TRBJ2-7; 7 bases fit TRBD2. Unmatched junction bases numbered 8, after V lost 2 bases and J lost 4 bases. Germline V gene lookup returns CDR1 MDHEN and CDR2 SYDVKM. This CDR3 has 15 residues.